The sequence of this T cell receptor beta chain was determined in a study of human CD8 memory T cell subsets. By frequency, this clonotype is medium-sized. Germline V lookup: CDR1 WNHNN, CDR2 SYGVQD (reference sequence). The CDR3 runs 19 residues. TCR beta was sequenced from UMI-tagged 5' RACE libraries. TCRdb re-called the 5' RACE reads; every CDR3 protein appears as one record, without DNA. The repertoire table contains 15,000 to 20,000 distinct CDR3 sequences. This chain uses TRBV10-1 with TRBJ1-1; TCRdb indicates TRBD1, and absent DNA this call remains unverified. The sequence was collected from a human donor in good health. The source material was CD8+ T cells from PBMCs. CDR3: CASSESGTGQVLVCTEAFF.